Following are 14 T cell receptor beta chains from one sample sequenced in a study of T cells in Graves' hyperthyroidism and ophthalmopathy. Authors of the study amplified TCR beta CDR3 regions from RNA transcripts. During a first-round RT-PCR of the TCR CDR3, the HTBI primer set was used. TCRdb analysed the multiplex PCR reads with MiXCR anew, one entry per CDR3 protein. The data contain under 650,000 distinct CDR3 sequences, roughly 16% of them singletons. Specimen: blood. The origin of the receptors is a woman aged 25 to 39 with Graves' hyperthyroidism.

The chain is built from TRBV30 and TRBJ1-1; D is possibly TRBD1 (6 bases). From germline, CDR1 is GTSNPN and CDR2 SVGIG (reference sequence). The CDR3 contains 15 residues. V dropped 0 bases and J dropped 3 bases, with 14 bases sitting between them. CDR3 sequence (DNA): TGTGCCTGGAGTGTAACACTAACAGGGTACACTGAAGCTTTCTTT. As protein: CAWSVTLTGYTEAFF. The full variable domain, completed using reference TRBV30 and TRBJ1-1, is SQTIHQWPATLVQPVGSPLSLECTVEGTSNPNLYWYRQAAGRGLQLLFYSVGIGQISSEVPQNLSASRPQDRQFILSSKKLLLSDSGFYLCAWSVTLTGYTEAFFGQGTRLTVV.

This clonotype has just a few counts. The chain uses TRBV13 and TRBJ1-2, with 7 positions matching TRBD1. The length of the CDR3 is 14 residues. J gave up 8 bases and V 4 bases, and 10 bases lay outside the gene matches. Germline CDR1 PRHDT, CDR2 FYEKMQ (reference sequence). This CDR3 is CASSSPATGMGYTF. The CDR3 bases are TGTGCCAGCAGCTCCCCGGCGACAGGGATGGGCTACACCTTC.

The J gene is TRBJ1-2, the V gene TRBV5-1; D is unresolved. Germline V gene lookup returns CDR1 SGHRS and CDR2 YFSETQ. The V end lost 2 bases, the J end lost 4 bases, and 12 bases lay between the germline ends. This CDR3 has 14 amino acids. The CDR3, as DNA: TGCGCCAGCAGCTTTTCGGCCGACCCCTATGGCTACACCTTC. It translates to CASSFSADPYGYTF.

This clonotype was recorded at least ten times. The CDR3 is CASSFPAFDTQYF. In DNA form, the CDR3 reads TGTGCCAGCAGTTTCCCAGCCTTCGATACGCAGTATTTT. The gene calls are TRBV28 and TRBJ2-3; D remains unclear. The CDR3 is 13 residues long. The ends were cut back, 3 bases at V and 6 bases at J, with 10 bases in the middle. CDR1 and CDR2 from the germline V gene are MDHEN and SYDVKM.

This clonotype was counted a few times. V and J are TRBV6-1 and TRBJ2-1, with D maybe TRBD2 (5 bases). The germline gives CDR1 MNHNS, CDR2 SASEGT. The germline V and J ends were trimmed by 6 bases and 10 bases, with 16 bases remaining between them. The CDR3 length is 13 residues. CDR3 DNA sequence: TGTGCCAGCAGCCCCCCCCCGGGCGGGGAGCAGTTCTTC. It encodes CASSPPPGGEQFF.

The rearrangement joins TRBV2 to TRBJ1-5; the D gene is possibly TRBD1 (5 bases). Trimming left V 4 bases short and J 5 bases short, with 12 bases between. The CDR3 contains 14 residues. Per the germline V gene, CDR1 is SNHLY and CDR2 is FYNNEI. In DNA form, the CDR3 reads TGTGCCAGCAGTGCCCAGGGTTGGTATCAGCCCCAGCATTTT. This encodes CASSAQGWYQPQHF.

There are many counts of this clonotype. The chain joins TRBV2 to TRBJ2-3; TRBD1 aligns across 9 bases. The CDR3 covers 15 residues. CDR1 and CDR2 from the germline V gene are SNHLY and FYNNEI. J was trimmed by 3 bases and V by 6 bases; bases with no gene match: 7. CDR3 sequence: CASRPGQGLTDTQYF. The CDR3, as DNA: TGTGCCAGCAGACCGGGACAGGGTTTGACAGATACGCAGTATTTT.

This clonotype was counted between two and nine times. A read error may account for a junction end that differs from germline. The rearrangement joins TRBV7-7 to TRBJ2-7; D might be TRBD2 (6 bases). This CDR3 spans 19 amino acids. CDR1 and CDR2 from the germline V gene are SSHAT and FNYEAQ (reference sequence). The CDR3 loop is CASSLRTKCRLVRTYEQYF. CDR3 coding DNA: TGTGCTAGCAGCTTACGTACAAAGTGTCGACTAGTCCGTACCTACGAGCAGTACTTC.

The CDR3 is CASSFRGLAASGELFF. The CDR3 DNA follows: TGCGCCAGCAGCTTTCGGGGACTAGCGGCTTCCGGGGAGCTGTTTTTT. The rearrangement joins TRBV5-1 to TRBJ2-2; 11 bases agree with TRBD2. Trimming took 2 bases from V and 6 from J; bases not matched to a gene: 6. Per the germline V gene, CDR1 is SGHRS and CDR2 is YFSETQ. The CDR3 totals 16 residues.

The rearrangement uses TRBV6-1 and TRBJ1-4; D gene unclear. Trimming removed 6 bases from V and 0 bases from J, with 14 bases in between. Germline lookup yields CDR1 MNHNS and CDR2 SASEGT. There are 16 residues in the CDR3. This CDR3 reads CASSPLGVATNEKLFF. CDR3 nucleotides: TGTGCCAGCAGCCCTCTTGGAGTTGCAACTAATGAAAAACTGTTTTTT.

This clonotype was picked up many times. The rearrangement links TRBV2 to TRBJ2-2, with TRBD1 matching over 7 bases. Losses at the gene ends were 7 bases for V and 3 bases for J; bases not matched to a gene: 5. CDR1 and CDR2 from the germline V gene are SNHLY and FYNNEI. This CDR3 has 14 residues. The chain's CDR3 is CASKRDSDTGELFF. In DNA form, the CDR3 reads TGTGCCAGCAAGAGGGACAGCGACACCGGGGAGCTGTTTTTT.

This clonotype was recorded a few times. CDR3 sequence (DNA): TGTGCCAGCAGTGCCCTGAAGGACTACGAGCAGTACTTC. Its protein product is CASSALKDYEQYF. The chain uses TRBV6-1 and TRBJ2-7; D ambiguous. The CDR3 has 13 residues. Trimming took 4 bases from V and 3 from J, leaving 10 bases between them. The germline gives CDR1 MNHNS, CDR2 SASEGT.

This clonotype was recorded many times. This chain uses TRBV11-2 with TRBJ1-1, with 8 positions matching TRBD1. The CDR3 has 20 residues. The germline V gene has CDR1 SGHAT and CDR2 FQNNGV. Trimming cost V 3 bases and J 5 bases; bases outside gene matches: 23. The CDR3 reads CASSFTAPLRDRIRRTEAFF. Here the CDR3 DNA reads TGTGCCAGCAGCTTCACTGCACCTCTCCGGGACAGGATAAGAAGAACTGAAGCTTTCTTT.

This clonotype showed up just a few times. The chain has TRBV4-2 and TRBJ1-1; no definite D call. V was clipped by 2 bases and J by 4 bases, with 8 bases between them. Germline V gives CDR1 LGHNA, CDR2 YNFKEQ. The CDR3 extends over 13 amino acids. This CDR3 reads CASSQHPSTEAFF. The CDR3 DNA reads TGTGCCAGCAGCCAACACCCAAGCACTGAAGCTTTCTTT.